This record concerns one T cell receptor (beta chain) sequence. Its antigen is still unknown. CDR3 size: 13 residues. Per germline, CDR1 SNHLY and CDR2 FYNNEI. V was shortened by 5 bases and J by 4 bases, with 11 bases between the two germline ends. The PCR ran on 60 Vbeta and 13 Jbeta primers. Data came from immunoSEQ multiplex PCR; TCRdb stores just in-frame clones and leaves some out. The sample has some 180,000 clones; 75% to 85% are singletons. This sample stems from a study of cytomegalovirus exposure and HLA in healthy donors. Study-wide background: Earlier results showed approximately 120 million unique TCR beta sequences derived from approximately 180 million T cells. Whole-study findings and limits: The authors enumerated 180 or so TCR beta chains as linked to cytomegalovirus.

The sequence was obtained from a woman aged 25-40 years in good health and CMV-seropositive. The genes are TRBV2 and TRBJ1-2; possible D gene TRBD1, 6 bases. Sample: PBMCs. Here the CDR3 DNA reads TGTGCCAGCAGTCCAACAGGGTCCTATGGCTACACCTTC. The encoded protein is CASSPTGSYGYTF.